The entry below describes one T cell receptor (beta chain). Its antigen remains undetermined. Per-nucleotide qualities are absent, and no much larger clonotype sits a single base away. The trial excluded patients who had a history of autoimmune disease or were on systemic immunosuppression. Peripheral blood for TCR sequencing was collected from all dose cohorts at baseline, on cycle 4 day 1, and on cycle 7 day 1. The samples were drawn from a first-in-human, open-label, multicenter phase I dose-escalation trial of ivuxolimab. Adults with locally advanced or metastatic head and neck squamous cell, hepatocellular, melanoma or renal cell carcinoma were enrolled in the trial. CD4+ and CD8+ T cells were sorted separately from peripheral blood before TCR sequencing. The sample belongs to a study of OX40 agonist ivuxolimab in advanced cancers. Some background on the complete study: Ivuxolimab was a fully human IgG2 agonistic monoclonal antibody targeting the costimulatory receptor OX40 (CD134). Patients were allowed to have had prior anti-PD-1, anti-PD-L1 or anti-CTLA-4 therapy, and around 40% of the dose-escalation patients had previously received checkpoint inhibitors. The dose-escalation cohort was almost 85% male with a mean age of approximately 59 years, ranging from roughly 20 to 80. Of the 50 to 55 patients in dose escalation, about 20 had hepatocellular carcinoma, some 15 had melanoma, 9 had renal cell carcinoma and 9 had head and neck cancer. Intravenous ivuxolimab was administered to patients every 2 weeks at six dose levels: 0.01, 0.1, 0.3, 1.5, 3 and 10 mg/kg. The paper covers the monotherapy dose-escalation part of the phase I ivuxolimab trial, which included N of about 56 patients. Partial responses were achieved by three dose-escalation patients, of whom one had hepatocellular carcinoma and two had cutaneous melanoma. Peripheral TCRbeta sequencing aimed to test whether ivuxolimab altered TCR sequence diversity and caused clonal T-cell expansion. Beyond this particular receptor, the publication reports: Low levels of normalized T-cell clonal expansion were also seen in some patients who did not respond. After ivuxolimab, more expanded clones were found on average in CD8+ T cells than in CD4+ T cells. Partial responders in the 0.1-3.0 mg/kg groups had among the lowest normalized peripheral clonal expansion, especially among CD8+ T cells. The antigen specificity of the clonally expanded peripheral T cells was not determined. Clonal expansion of both CD4+ and CD8+ blood T cells was observed from baseline to week 6 at doses 0.1 to 3.0 mg/kg.

From cysteine to phenylalanine, the CDR3 is 15 amino acids long. Only the CDR3 part of the read is kept: 45 bases, read in frame from the first base. Looking up the germline V gene yields CDR1 ENHRY and CDR2 SYGVKD. V lost 5 bases and J lost 0 bases, and the count of bases not matched to a germline gene is 2. For sequencing of the TCRbeta CDR3 region, genomic DNA was extracted from the sorted cells. TCRbeta CDR3 regions were sequenced using the immunoSEQ Assay. What TCRdb holds here is the immuneACCESS table cut down to in-frame rearrangements. Part of the clones is not present; checked against another copy, under half of the missing clones reflect an unresolved V gene, and the others are unexplained. The sample records fewer than 60,000 clones, approximately 87% of which are singletons. Of the sample, approximately 1.8% is held by the ten largest clones.

The source material was CD4+ or CD8+ T cells sorted from blood, sampled in a trial of the OX40 agonist ivuxolimab. Rearrangement joined TRBV10-3 to TRBJ2-1, and TRBD2 matches 9 of the central bases. The TCR sequence derives from an adult with an advanced solid tumor such as melanoma, head and neck, liver or kidney cancer. The DNA sequence is TGTGCCATCAGTAAAGCGGGAGGCTCCTACAATGAGCAGTTCTTC. It translates to CAISKAGGSYNEQFF.